The 27 T cell receptor beta chains in this list originate from one sample, sequenced in a study of vaccination and CD4 T cells after COVID-19. Cultured CD4+ T cell DNA underwent sequencing with the Oncomine TCR Beta short-read assay. Using its own MiXCR run on the PCR reads, TCRdb lists one record per CDR3 protein. The sample includes 20,000 to 30,000 distinct CDR3 sequences, under 40% of them seen just once. Their specific antigens are unknown. As for time point: late sampling 161 to 241 days after vaccination in three convalescent patients. As to treatment: approximately nine-day PBMC culture with coronavirus spike peptide pools or control peptides (ViraFEST assay). This sample comprised CD4+ T cells from blood, cultured in vitro, obtained about 7 months after SARS-CoV-2 vaccination. These receptors all come from a human donor who had recovered from COVID-19.

The genes are TRBV27 and TRBJ1-1; 8 bases agree with TRBD1. J lost 0 bases, V lost 7 bases, and 4 bases had no gene match. This CDR3 has 14 amino acids. Germline V gene data show CDR1 as MNHEY and CDR2 as SMNVEV (reference sequence). The CDR3 reads CASTRQGMNTEAFF. The CDR3 DNA follows: TGTGCCAGCACCCGACAGGGGATGAACACTGAAGCTTTCTTT.

The chain joins TRBV20-1 to TRBJ2-1; the match to TRBD2 covers 11 bases. The germline V gene has CDR1 DFQATT and CDR2 SNEGSKA (reference sequence). The V and J ends lost 4 bases and 5 bases, in that order; junction bases with no gene match: 7. The CDR3 consists of 15 residues. CDR3 protein: CSATAGTSGNNEQFF. The CDR3 nucleotides read TGCAGTGCTACGGCTGGGACTAGCGGAAACAATGAGCAGTTCTTC.

This clonotype occurred a few times. The CDR3 coding sequence is TGTGCCAGCAGCCCAGGCCGGGGTGGCAATCAGCCCCAGCATTTT. Protein product: CASSPGRGGNQPQHF. J is TRBJ1-5 and V is TRBV7-8; no definite D call. Germline-derived CDR1 and CDR2 are SGHVS and FQNEAQ. V was pared by 5 bases and J by 2 bases, with 13 bases between. The length of the CDR3 is 15 residues.

This CDR3 reads CASSLGGTGPYEQYF. The CDR3 nucleotides read TGTGCCAGCAGCTTAGGGGGGACGGGACCCTACGAGCAGTACTTC. The chain recombines TRBV7-2 with TRBJ2-7; either TRBD1 or TRBD2 may fit D (5 bases each). The germline V gene encodes CDR1 SGHTA and CDR2 FQGNSA. V was pared by 1 base and J by 2 bases, with 12 bases between. The CDR3 loop spans 15 amino acids.

Only a few counts were recorded for this clonotype. CDR3 amino acids: CASSLFGQRANSPLHF. The CDR3 coding sequence is TGTGCCAGCAGCTTATTCGGTCAGAGAGCAAATTCACCCCTCCACTTT. The J gene is TRBJ1-6, the V gene TRBV7-2; D remains ambiguous. Germline lookup yields CDR1 SGHTA and CDR2 FQGNSA. Trimming took 2 bases from V and 7 from J, leaving 15 bases between them. The CDR3 is 16 residues long.

This clonotype was observed a handful of times. The chain has TRBV7-6 and TRBJ2-1, with a weak D call TRBD1 (6 bases). This CDR3 has 15 amino acids. CDR1 is SGHVS, CDR2 FNYEAQ, per germline. The V end was cut by 1 base, the J end by 5 bases, with 12 bases between. The CDR3 bases are TGTGCCAGCAGCTTAGGGTTGCAGGGGAACAATGAGCAGTTCTTC. This gives the protein CASSLGLQGNNEQFF. The full variable domain, in which reference TRBV7-6 and TRBJ2-1 provide the parts outside the CDR3, is GAGVSQSPRYKVTKRGQDVALRCDPISGHVSLYWYRQALGQGPEFLTYFNYEAQQDKSGLPNDRFSAERPEGSISTLTIQRTEQRDSAMYRCASSLGLQGNNEQFFGPGTRLTVL.

V and J are TRBV5-4 and TRBJ2-6; tentatively, D is TRBD2 (5 bases). Germline V lookup: CDR1 SGHNT, CDR2 YYREEE (reference sequence). This CDR3 is 15 amino acids long. Trimming shortened V by 1 base and J by 1 base, and 6 bases separated the two germline ends. CDR3 in amino acids: CASSLRGSGANVLTF. The CDR3 bases are TGTGCCAGCAGCTTGCGGGGTTCTGGGGCCAACGTCCTGACTTTC.

This clonotype was counted a few times. The V gene is TRBV24-1, the J gene TRBJ2-3, with a weak D call TRBD2 (5 bases). The germline V and J ends were trimmed by 3 bases and 2 bases, with 11 bases remaining between them. The CDR3 extends over 15 amino acids. Germline values: CDR1 KGHDR, CDR2 SFDVKD. CDR3 nucleotide sequence: TGTGCCACCAGTGATCCTAAGGGAGCCACAGATACGCAGTATTTT. Amino acids: CATSDPKGATDTQYF.

The chain recombines TRBV7-2 with TRBJ2-7, with 16 bases aligning to TRBD2. Germline CDR1 is SGHTA and CDR2 is FQGNSA. The CDR3 totals 15 residues. J gave up 5 bases and V 5 bases, and 3 bases lay outside the gene matches. In nucleotides, the CDR3 is TGTGCCAGCAGCCTCGGGACTAGCGGGAGGGACGAGCAGTACTTC. As protein: CASSLGTSGRDEQYF.

This chain uses TRBV5-1 with TRBJ2-7; 9 bases match TRBD2. The CDR3 totals 13 residues. Germline lookup yields CDR1 SGHRS and CDR2 YFSETQ. Trimming cost V 7 bases and J 5 bases; bases outside gene matches: 7. CDR3 in DNA: TGCGCCAGCGGACAAATAGCGGGAGACGAGCAGTACTTC. Protein sequence: CASGQIAGDEQYF.

In this sample, this clonotype turned up a few times. The rearrangement links TRBV2 to TRBJ1-6; 7 nucleotides agree with TRBD1. Germline CDR1 SNHLY, CDR2 FYNNEI. The trim removed 8 bases at V and 7 bases at J, leaving 5 bases unmatched. The CDR3 totals 13 residues. The CDR3: CASRPGGNSPLHF. The CDR3 region has the DNA TGTGCCAGCCGGCCAGGGGGAAATTCACCCCTCCACTTT.

A few counts support this clonotype. The gene calls are TRBV20-1 and TRBJ1-5; D gene unclear. With 0 bases removed from V and 6 bases from J, the gap between germline ends came to 12 bases. This CDR3 region has 14 residues. Germline assignment: CDR1 DFQATT and CDR2 SNEGSKA (reference sequence). CDR3 nucleotide sequence: TGCAGTGCTAGAGATAGGGCGTCCTCTCAGCCCCAGCATTTT. Residues: CSARDRASSQPQHF.

This chain links TRBV11-1 with TRBJ1-1; no definite D call. Germline-derived CDR1 and CDR2 are SGHAT and FQDESV (reference sequence). Trimming stripped 3 bases from V and 5 bases from J, with 7 bases between. CDR3 length: 12 residues. The CDR3 region is CASSFRETEAFF. The CDR3 coding sequence is TGTGCCAGCAGCTTTAGGGAAACTGAAGCTTTCTTT.

V and J are TRBV28 and TRBJ1-4, with TRBD1 as a possible D gene (5 bases). The CDR3 consists of 15 residues. Trimming took off 6 bases at V and 7 bases at J, with 18 bases between the two ends. The V gene's germline CDR1 is MDHEN and CDR2 SYDVKM. CDR3 coding DNA: TGTGCCAGCAGCCCACTCGGGCCTCAGGGTGAAAAACTGTTTTTT. Translated: CASSPLGPQGEKLFF.

This chain joins TRBV6-5 and TRBJ2-1; no firm D call. Germline CDR1 is MNHEY and CDR2 is SVGAGI. V was shortened by 0 bases and J by 0 bases, with 0 bases between the two germline ends. The length of the CDR3 is 13 residues. CDR3 coding DNA: TGTGCCAGCAGTTACTCCTCCTACAATGAGCAGTTCTTC. Amino acid sequence: CASSYSSYNEQFF.

The J gene is TRBJ2-3, the V gene TRBV5-4; 8 nucleotides line up with TRBD2. V lost 4 bases and J lost 6; bases outside the gene matches: 4. This CDR3 is 13 amino acids long. Germline V gene data show CDR1 as SGHNT and CDR2 as YYREEE (reference sequence). The DNA for the CDR3 is TGTGCCAGCAGCGGGGGACTAGTCGATACGCAGTATTTT. Translation: CASSGGLVDTQYF.

This chain uses TRBV19 with TRBJ2-3; no clear D gene. The CDR3 is made up of 14 amino acids. Germline V gene lookup returns CDR1 LNHDA and CDR2 SQIVND (reference sequence). The ends were cut back, 4 bases at V and 3 bases at J, with 11 bases in the middle. The CDR3 DNA sequence: TGTGCCAGTAGTAAGGGCAGAATTACAGATACGCAGTATTTT. Translating it yields CASSKGRITDTQYF.

In this sample, this clonotype turned up a few times. This chain joins TRBV28 and TRBJ1-2; no firm D call. CDR3 size: 13 residues. Germline-derived CDR1 and CDR2 are MDHEN and SYDVKM. V gave up 3 bases and J gave up 2 bases, with 7 bases separating them. CDR3 coding DNA: TGTGCCAGCAGTTTTGGGATGAACTATGGCTACACCTTC. It specifies CASSFGMNYGYTF.

The table lists this clonotype with a few counts. The V call is TRBV7-3, the J call TRBJ2-1; TRBD2 matches at 16 bases. Trimming at V came to 2 bases and at J to 8 bases, leaving 3 bases not matched to a gene. The germline CDR1 and CDR2 sequences are SGHTA and FQGTGA. CDR3 length: 16 amino acids. The CDR3: CASSLGGLAGGDEQFF. CDR3 nucleotide sequence: TGTGCCAGCAGCTTAGGGGGACTAGCGGGAGGGGATGAGCAGTTCTTC. Full variable domain (missing parts from reference TRBV7-3 and TRBJ2-1): GAGVSQTPSNKVTEKGKYVELRCDPISGHTALYWYRQSLGQGPEFLIYFQGTGAADDSGLPNDRFFAVRPEGSVSTLKIQRTERGDSAVYLCASSLGGLAGGDEQFFGPGTRLTVL.

This clonotype was seen a handful of times. This chain uses TRBV6-1 with TRBJ1-1, with D possibly being TRBD1 (6 bases). V lost 5 bases, J lost 6 bases, and 13 bases lay in between. The germline gives CDR1 MNHNS, CDR2 SASEGT. CDR3 length equals 13 residues. The CDR3 DNA follows: TGTGCCAGCAGTCGGACAGCTTCCGCTGAAGCTTTCTTT. Its translation is CASSRTASAEAFF.

This clonotype was recorded once. This chain uses TRBV7-9 with TRBJ1-1; D perhaps matches TRBD1 (6 bases). Germline V lookup: CDR1 SEHNR, CDR2 FQNEAQ (reference sequence). Trimming left V 3 bases short and J 8 bases short, with 28 bases between. CDR3 length equals 18 residues. CDR3 sequence: CASSLVLKRGGRPDEAFF. CDR3 bases: TGTGCCAGCAGCTTGGTTTTGAAGAGGGGGGGACGGCCGGACGAAGCTTTCTTT.

V is TRBV9 and J is TRBJ1-6; D ambiguous. This CDR3 contains 12 residues. Germline V gives CDR1 SGDLS, CDR2 YYNGEE. Trimming stripped 3 bases from V and 8 bases from J, with 6 bases between. CDR3 sequence reads: CASSARDSPLHF. CDR3 DNA: TGTGCCAGCAGCGCCAGAGATTCACCCCTCCACTTT.

This clonotype turned up a few times. This chain connects TRBV20-1 to TRBJ2-3; D possibly corresponds to TRBD2 (6 bases). CDR1 and CDR2 (germline): DFQATT, SNEGSKA (reference sequence). The V end was cut by 5 bases, the J end by 1 base, with 16 bases between. The CDR3 covers 15 residues. DNA of the CDR3: TGCAGTGCTCCGCGACTAGTCCAAGGCACAGATACGCAGTATTTT. It specifies CSAPRLVQGTDTQYF.

This clonotype was detected a few times. The chain links TRBV10-3 to TRBJ2-3; 12 bases map to TRBD2. V shed 10 bases and J 6 bases; nucleotides not matched to a gene: 8. The germline V gene encodes CDR1 ENHRY and CDR2 SYGVKD. The CDR3 totals 14 residues. Written as DNA, the CDR3 is TGTGCCAGCAGACTAGCGGGAGATACGGATACGCAGTATTTT. It is translated as CASRLAGDTDTQYF.

This clonotype is medium-sized by share. The J gene is TRBJ1-5, the V gene TRBV15; D is unclear. The CDR3 length is 12 residues. Germline assignment: CDR1 LNHNV and CDR2 YYDKDF (reference sequence). Trimming removed 3 bases from V and 6 bases from J, with 6 bases in between. The CDR3 DNA is TGTGCCACCAGCAGGAGCGCTCAGCCCCAGCATTTT. It encodes CATSRSAQPQHF.

The gene calls are TRBV27 and TRBJ1-1; 8 nucleotides agree with TRBD1. Germline V gene sequence: CDR1 MNHEY, CDR2 SMNVEV (reference sequence). The CDR3 runs 16 residues. The V segment lost 5 bases and the J segment 5 bases; nucleotides outside the gene matches: 13. DNA of the CDR3: TGTGCCAGCAGTGGCCAGGGGGCGCGGGTGCGGACTGAAGCTTTCTTT. Protein sequence: CASSGQGARVRTEAFF.

The V and J genes are TRBV6-1 and TRBJ2-1; TRBD2 agrees at 9 bases. Germline CDR1 and CDR2: MNHNS and SASEGT. The CDR3 is 16 amino acids. The trim removed 5 bases at V and 3 bases at J, leaving 8 bases unmatched. The CDR3 loop is CASSIAPTSGYNEQFF. DNA of the CDR3: TGTGCCAGCAGTATCGCTCCGACTAGCGGCTACAATGAGCAGTTCTTC.